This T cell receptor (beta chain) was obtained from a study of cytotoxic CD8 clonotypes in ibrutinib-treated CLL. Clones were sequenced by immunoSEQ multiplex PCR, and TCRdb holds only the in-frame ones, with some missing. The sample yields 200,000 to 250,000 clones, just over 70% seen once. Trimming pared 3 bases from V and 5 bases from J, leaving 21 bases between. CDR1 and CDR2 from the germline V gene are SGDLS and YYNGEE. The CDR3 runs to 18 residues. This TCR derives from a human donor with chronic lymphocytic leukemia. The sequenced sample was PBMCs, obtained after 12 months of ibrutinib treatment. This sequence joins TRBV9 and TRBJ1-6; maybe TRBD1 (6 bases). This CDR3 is CASSDSQLRGGDNSPLHF. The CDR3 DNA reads TGTGCCAGCAGCGACTCTCAGTTGAGGGGGGGGGATAATTCACCCCTCCACTTT. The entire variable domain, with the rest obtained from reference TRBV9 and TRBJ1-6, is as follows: DSGVTQTPKHLITATGQRVTLRCSPRSGDLSVYWYQQSLDQGLQFLIQYYNGEERAKGNILERFSAQQFPDLHSELNLSSLELGDSALYFCASSDSQLRGGDNSPLHFGNGTRLTVT.